The sequence of this T cell receptor beta chain was determined in a study of identical twins. TCRdb called the 5' RACE reads again in MiXCR, with one record for every CDR3 protein. Here the sample spans roughly 770,000 distinct CDR3 sequences, 15% to 20% being singletons. This clonotype was counted a few times. The same sample was also studied in work on T cells expressing NK-cell markers. That report notes: Cells sorted as CD3+CD56+NKG2C+, CD3+CD56+NKG2C- and CD3+CD56-NKG2C+ T cells supplied the TCR beta repertoires. HCMV seropositivity characterized seven of the eight sequenced donors, and seronegativity one. Among CD8+ T cells from five or six donors, dominant NKG2C+ clonotypes accounted for roughly 1.0-7.0%. There were a handful of donors in whom these clonotypes also led the CD3+CD56-NKG2C+ fraction.

This TCR came from a woman aged 18-29 years in good health. The sample was PBMCs.

CDR3 amino acids: CATSSESSGRTFF. In DNA form, the CDR3 reads TGTGCCACCAGCAGTGAGTCTAGCGGAAGAACCTTCTTC. The chain recombines TRBV15 with TRBJ2-1; 7 bases align to TRBD2. With V trimmed by 3 bases and J by 16 bases, 12 bases remained unmatched. Germline V gene sequence: CDR1 LNHNV, CDR2 YYDKDF (reference sequence). This CDR3 has 13 amino acids.